This section outlines one T cell receptor beta chain sequence together with its context. The target of this receptor is not known. One base away there is no much larger clone; base qualities are not given. Preparation of the library involved 5' RACE. Sequencing took place on an Illumina HiSeq 2500. A second PCR of about 7 to 12 cycles was run with a J-beta primer mix and a sample-barcoded 5' primer. A unique molecular identifier was introduced onto each TCR beta cDNA molecule by a template-switch 5' adaptor carrying 12 random nucleotides. Each sample yielded at least 2.5 million CDR3-containing paired-end reads. The Mint cDNA synthesis kit, primed by a TRBC-specific oligonucleotide, was used to synthesize first-strand cDNA from all RNA. After uracil-DNA glycosylase treatment, a first 18-cycle PCR used universal primers M1SS and BC2_uni_R on all cDNA. Regarding the original processing steps: Normalization of each sample was performed by random selection of 1 million high-quality reads, each carrying a distinct molecular identifier. Instead of being binned into consensus sequences, reads that shared molecular identifiers were thrown out. MiTCR, with a Q25 quality threshold and the strictest error-elimination algorithm, was used for CDR3 identification, clonotype clustering and error correction. A nonparametric unseen species model using Euler transformation provided a lower-bound estimate of total TCR beta diversity. In TCRdb, the public reads were trimmed at Q25 with fastp and aligned with MiXCR, with productive beta chains retained. CDR3 protein duplicates are merged, each entry listing the most common genes and DNA. The V and J calls, along with clone size, are taken from TCRdb and not from the paper's own processing. The sample data list fewer than 750,000 distinct CDR3 sequences, and more than 45% of these were observed just once. About 26% of the sample lies in the top ten.

The approximately 39 donors, aged about 6 to 95 years, were systemically healthy Caucasian individuals from Russia. Ten milliliters of peripheral blood were drawn from each donor into EDTA-treated Vacutainer tubes. Ficoll-Paque density-gradient centrifugation was used to isolate PBMCs, with at least 6.5 million per sample. Total RNA, at least 5 micrograms per sample, was extracted from PBMCs with Trizol reagent. The percentages of naive CD45RAhigh/CD27high T cells were determined by flow cytometry on a PBMC aliquot from every donor. This record comes from a study of blood T cells in healthy people across ages (dated by TCRdb to the mid-2010s). Background on the whole study: In model experiments, template switching captured about one uniquely barcoded TCR beta cDNA molecule for every two T cells. To track age-related changes in TCR beta repertoire diversity, the study relied on deep sequencing normalized with unique cDNA molecular identifiers. Four age groups were formed from the donors: young (average about 17 years), middle-aged (approximately 40), aged (62) and long-lived (more than 75). To avoid experimental bias, donors of different ages were randomly spread across the sequencing lanes. The study analyzed two additional independent replicas of 1 million unique cDNA reads from the same blood draw for two donors, one aged 18 to 29 and one aged 80 or older. The paper's findings and limits, for the study overall: As age increased, observed TCR beta diversity per million T cells dropped in a roughly linear way, and a significant reduction was already evident by age approximately 40. Estimates of total diversity based on one million sequenced T cells were considered lower bounds and underestimates. Conclusive comparison of naive and antigen-experienced compartments was prevented by the profiling of bulk unsorted PBMCs. Compared with the aged group, the long-lived group had more naive CD4+ T cells, fewer expanded clones and increased TCR diversity, a pattern suggesting age selection. The percentage of naive T cells measured by flow cytometry correlated strongly with observed TCR beta diversity. The CMV infection status of donors was not known, potentially confounding age-related changes in expanded clonotypes.

Source material: blood. The clonotype was recovered from a man older than 75 in good health.

The CDR3 has the sequence CASSLGQGRISEQFF. The DNA is TGTGCCAGCAGCTTGGGACAGGGGAGGATTAGTGAGCAGTTCTTC. The chain links TRBV11-2 with TRBJ2-1; TRBD1 matches 10 bases in the middle. Unmatched junction bases come to 8, with V trimmed by 3 bases and J by 9 bases. From its cysteine to its phenylalanine, the CDR3 spans 15 amino acids. Kept here is only the CDR3 DNA, which spans 45 bases and is read in frame from base 1. The germline V gene yields SGHAT for CDR1 and FQNNGV for CDR2.